This TCR beta chain appears in the sequencing data of a study of human T cells and chemical hapten exposure. Study as a whole: Patients' scalps got diphenylcyclopropenone weekly throughout the roughly 23-week study.

The V and J ends lost 6 bases and 4 bases respectively, with 24 bases between them. The CDR3 sequence is 17 residues long. From germline, CDR1 is SGHTS and CDR2 YDEGEE. As to this clonotype: Its antigen remains unknown.

TCRdb reprocessed the RACE reads with MiXCR, giving one entry per CDR3 protein. The sample includes about 140,000 distinct CDR3 sequences, approximately 12% of them seen just once. The time point was: patch test 2, 6 weeks after DPC sensitization. Treatment denoted: therapeutic diphenylcyclopropenone sensitization with weekly scalp DPC. The starting material, unfractionated whole blood, was used for total RNA extraction. General study findings and limits: No shift was seen in TCRs above 1 in 1000 frequency with DPC sensitization. The presence of alopecia in the donors means their immune response may differ from healthy people's.

Sample: whole blood, taken in connection with sensitization to the hapten diphenylcyclopropenone (DPC). This TCR came from a woman aged 50 to 60 with alopecia areata. Some clones in this sample may be carry-over from other donors' samples. The V and J genes are TRBV5-8 and TRBJ2-3, with D perhaps matching TRBD1 or TRBD2 (6 bases each). The CDR3 is CASTLGRLPGGPDTQYF. The CDR3 bases are TGTGCCAGCACCCTAGGACGACTACCTGGGGGGCCAGATACGCAGTATTTT.